Below are 19 T cell receptor beta chains sequenced from a single sample in a study of OX40 agonist ivuxolimab in advanced cancers. Measured with immunoSEQ multiplex PCR; TCRdb has only the in-frame clones, and not every one. Seen here are about 20,000 clones, around nine tenths observed once, and the top ten hold 50% to 60%. The input for sequencing was CD4+ or CD8+ T cells sorted from blood, taken in a trial of the OX40 agonist ivuxolimab. Receptors were obtained from an adult with an advanced solid tumor such as melanoma, head and neck, liver or kidney cancer.

The chain carries TRBV4-1 and TRBJ1-4; no definite D call. CDR3 size: 15 residues. Germline CDR1 and CDR2: MGHRA and YSYEKL. V dropped 4 bases and J dropped 3 bases, with 12 bases sitting between them. CDR3 protein: CASSPGPGPNEKLFF. CDR3 in DNA: TGCGCCAGCAGCCCTGGTCCCGGTCCTAATGAAAAACTGTTTTTT.

This rearrangement joins TRBV5-4 to TRBJ2-3; possibly TRBD1 or TRBD2 for D (5 bases each). Between the trimmed V and J ends, which lost 4 bases and 0 bases, there was a span of 15 bases. The germline gives CDR1 SGHNT, CDR2 YYREEE (reference sequence). The CDR3 sequence is 16 residues long. The DNA of the CDR3 is TGTGCCAGCAGCACCCTTGGGGACCCGAGCACAGATACGCAGTATTTT. Translated, it gives CASSTLGDPSTDTQYF. The full variable domain, completed using reference TRBV5-4 and TRBJ2-3, is ETGVTQSPTHLIKTRGQQVTLRCSSQSGHNTVSWYQQALGQGPQFIFQYYREEENGRGNFPPRFSGLQFPNYSSELNVNALELDDSALYLCASSTLGDPSTDTQYFGPGTRLTVL.

The chain employs TRBV7-6 and TRBJ2-7; D uncertain. CDR1 and CDR2 from the germline V gene are SGHVS and FNYEAQ. Trimming removed 4 bases from V and 0 bases from J, with 4 bases in between. The CDR3 length is 12 residues. For the CDR3, the DNA is TGTGCCAGCAGCTCGCTCTCCTACGAGCAGTACTTC. Amino acid sequence: CASSSLSYEQYF.

The CDR3 DNA is TGTGCCAGCAGCTTACACCGGGGTCAAGAGACCCAGTACTTC. Amino acid sequence: CASSLHRGQETQYF. The chain carries TRBV7-8 and TRBJ2-5, with D possibly matching TRBD2 (5 bases). Trimming cost V 2 bases and J 2 bases, with 9 bases left between them. Per the germline V gene, CDR1 is SGHVS and CDR2 is FQNEAQ. The length of the CDR3 is 14 residues.

The chain recombines TRBV30 with TRBJ2-3; D unresolved. CDR1 GTSNPN and CDR2 SVGIG come from the germline V gene (reference sequence). Deletions cut 0 bases from V and 2 bases from J, with 12 bases between. This CDR3 is 15 amino acids long. CDR3 amino acids: CAWSVLGKVTDTQYF. CDR3 coding DNA: TGTGCCTGGAGTGTCCTGGGCAAAGTCACAGATACGCAGTATTTT.

The CDR3 nucleotides read TGTGCCAGCAGTTACGAGGGGGAGCAGTACTTC. This translates into CASSYEGEQYF. The rearrangement links TRBV6-5 to TRBJ2-7; tentatively, D is TRBD1 or TRBD2 (5 bases each). CDR3 size: 11 residues. Looked up from germline, CDR1 is MNHEY and CDR2 is SVGAGI. The germline V and J ends were trimmed by 2 bases and 7 bases, with 6 bases remaining between them.

This clone was counted a few times. The rearrangement uses TRBV11-2 and TRBJ1-2; D not certain. Germline V gene lookup returns CDR1 SGHAT and CDR2 FQNNGV. The CDR3 is 14 amino acids. Trimming shortened V by 4 bases and J by 4 bases, and 13 bases separated the two germline ends. The CDR3 region has the DNA TGTGCCAGCAGCTCGAAAACAGCAGCCTATGGCTACACCTTC. Amino acids: CASSSKTAAYGYTF.

V usage is TRBV11-2 and J usage is TRBJ2-2, with a possible D match to TRBD2 (6 bases). Trimming left V 3 bases short and J 4 bases short, with 15 bases between. Germline lookup yields CDR1 SGHAT and CDR2 FQNNGV. The CDR3 has 16 amino acids. The CDR3: CASSFNRLAATGELFF. The CDR3 bases are TGTGCCAGCAGCTTTAATAGGTTAGCGGCCACCGGGGAGCTGTTTTTT.

The chain couples TRBV7-2 to TRBJ2-1; 8 bases agree with TRBD2. CDR1 is SGHTA, CDR2 FQGNSA, per germline. This CDR3 has 17 residues. With V trimmed by 5 bases and J by 5 bases, 14 bases remained unmatched. CDR3 in amino acids: CASSQGRGGQTDNEQFF. The CDR3 region has the DNA TGTGCCAGCAGCCAAGGGCGCGGGGGGCAAACAGACAATGAGCAGTTCTTC.

CDR3 residues: CASSTTAEANYGYTF. DNA of the CDR3: TGTGCCAGTAGTACGACAGCTGAAGCTAACTATGGCTACACCTTC. The rearrangement joins TRBV19 to TRBJ1-2, with D perhaps TRBD1 (5 bases). The CDR3 is made up of 15 amino acids. The germline V gene encodes CDR1 LNHDA and CDR2 SQIVND (reference sequence). Between the trimmed V and J ends, which lost 4 bases and 0 bases, there was a span of 12 bases.

This clone has just one count. This chain joins TRBV7-9 and TRBJ2-7; no reliable D call. Germline CDR1 SEHNR, CDR2 FQNEAQ (reference sequence). V was cut by 4 bases and J by 5 bases, with 9 bases left in between. CDR3 length equals 12 residues. CDR3 DNA sequence: TGTGCCAGCAGCTCCGGTCCGGACGAGCAGTACTTC. Protein product: CASSSGPDEQYF.

V and J are TRBV30 and TRBJ2-3; either TRBD1 or TRBD2 may fit D (6 bases each). Germline CDR1 is GTSNPN and CDR2 is SVGIG (reference sequence). This CDR3 has 15 amino acids. V gave up 8 bases and J gave up 5 bases, with 23 bases separating them. In DNA form, the CDR3 reads TGTGCCGTGGGCGGAGGGGGGACCCCGATAGATACGCAGTATTTT. Protein product: CAVGGGGTPIDTQYF.

This chain joins TRBV21-1 and TRBJ2-2; the DNA was not compared with TRBD2, the D call given in the table. TRBV21-1 is described as a pseudogene. The CDR3 spans 15 residues. Written as DNA, the CDR3 is TGTGCCAGCAGCAAAACCGGGGGGCTCACCGGGGAGCTGTTTTTT. Amino acids: CASSKTGGLTGELFF.

The V gene is TRBV7-9, the J gene TRBJ1-1; D call uncertain. Trimming left V 3 bases short and J 11 bases short, with 7 bases between. Looked up from germline, CDR1 is SEHNR and CDR2 is FQNEAQ (reference sequence). CDR3 length: 10 residues. The CDR3 bases are TGTGCCAGCAGCTTGGACGGTGCTTTCTTT. Protein sequence: CASSLDGAFF. The variable domain in full, completed from reference TRBV7-9 and TRBJ1-1, reads DTGVSQNPRHKITKRGQNVTFRCDPISEHNRLYWYRQTLGQGPEFLTYFQNEAQLEKSRLLSDRFSAERPKGSFSTLEIQRTEQGDSAMYLCASSLDGAFFGQGTRLTVV.

J is TRBJ2-1 and V is TRBV6-5; D may be TRBD2 (5 bases). This CDR3 is built from 15 residues. Germline lookup yields CDR1 MNHEY and CDR2 SVGAGI. V was pared by 0 bases and J by 7 bases, with 13 bases between. CDR3 sequence (DNA): TGTGCCAGCAGTTACTCGAGGGTATCGGGGAATGAGCAGTTCTTC. The encoded protein is CASSYSRVSGNEQFF.

The rearrangement links TRBV2 to TRBJ2-5, with TRBD2 matching over 13 bases. Germline V gives CDR1 SNHLY, CDR2 FYNNEI. CDR3 length: 14 amino acids. Trimming cost V 6 bases and J 5 bases; bases outside gene matches: 3. DNA for the CDR3: TGTGCCAGCAGACCACTAGCGGGGGGGGAGACCCAGTACTTC. It specifies CASRPLAGGETQYF. The whole variable domain, remainder taken from reference TRBV2 and TRBJ2-5, is EPEVTQTPSHQVTQMGQEVILRCVPISNHLYFYWYRQILGQKVEFLVSFYNNEISEKSEIFDDQFSVERPDGSNFTLKIRSTKLEDSAMYFCASRPLAGGETQYFGPGTRLLVL.

V and J are TRBV6-5 and TRBJ2-2; D call uncertain. The length of the CDR3 is 15 residues. The V end was cut by 2 bases, the J end by 4 bases, with 11 bases between. CDR1 MNHEY and CDR2 SVGAGI come from the germline V gene. CDR3 residues: CASSYDVSGTGELFF. The CDR3 DNA sequence: TGTGCCAGCAGTTACGACGTTTCGGGCACCGGGGAGCTGTTTTTT.

The chain links TRBV7-2 to TRBJ2-1; 8 nucleotides agree with TRBD2. J was trimmed by 8 bases and V by 1 base; bases with no gene match: 13. CDR1 is SGHTA and CDR2 is FQGNSA in the germline V gene. This CDR3 region has 17 residues. CDR3 residues: CASSLVILGGGADEQFF. CDR3 nucleotides: TGTGCCAGCAGCTTAGTAATTCTCGGGGGGGGCGCCGATGAGCAGTTCTTC.

The chain employs TRBV7-8 and TRBJ1-2; 8 bases match TRBD1. There are 15 residues in the CDR3. Germline CDR1 and CDR2: SGHVS and FQNEAQ. V lost 5 bases to trimming and J lost 2 bases; unmatched junction nucleotides: 7. CDR3 amino acids: CASSPGTGWNYGYTF. CDR3 DNA: TGTGCCAGCAGCCCCGGGACAGGATGGAACTATGGCTACACCTTC.